The 7 T cell receptor beta chains listed next were all sequenced from one sample in a study of neurological immune-mediated disorders. TCRdb fed the 5' RACE reads into MiXCR, producing one record per CDR3 protein. The data contain some 16,000 distinct CDR3 sequences, roughly 9% of them singletons. Sequencing input: CD8+ T cells from blood. The receptor set was obtained from a middle-aged man in good health.

This clonotype was seen many times. The rearrangement joins TRBV9 to TRBJ2-1; D gene uncertain. The germline V gene encodes CDR1 SGDLS and CDR2 YYNGEE. CDR3 length equals 12 residues. Between the trimmed V and J ends, which lost 0 bases and 8 bases, there was a span of 6 bases. The CDR3 coding sequence is TGTGCCAGCAGCGTAGCTGTCGATGAGCAGTTCTTC. The encoded protein is CASSVAVDEQFF.

Many counts were recorded for this clonotype. The chain is built from TRBV5-1 and TRBJ2-3; 9 bases agree with TRBD2. Per the germline V gene, CDR1 is SGHRS and CDR2 is YFSETQ. The length of the CDR3 is 15 residues. V gave up 4 bases and J gave up 4 bases; unmatched junction bases: 7. CDR3 in DNA: TGCGCCAGCAGCATTAGCGGGAGATATGCAGATACGCAGTATTTT. It specifies CASSISGRYADTQYF.

This chain uses TRBV20-1 with TRBJ1-1, with TRBD1 matching over 8 bases. J gave up 1 base and V 5 bases, and 3 bases lay outside the gene matches. The CDR3 runs 13 residues. Germline V gene data show CDR1 as DFQATT and CDR2 as SNEGSKA (reference sequence). DNA for the CDR3: TGCAGTGCTGCGGACAGGGAGAACACTGAAGCTTTCTTT. It codes for CSAADRENTEAFF.

The table lists this clonotype with many counts. This chain joins TRBV7-2 and TRBJ2-7, with 8 bases fitting TRBD2. Trimming cost V 3 bases and J 3 bases; bases outside gene matches: 7. CDR1 and CDR2 from the germline V gene are SGHTA and FQGNSA. The CDR3 loop spans 15 amino acids. In nucleotides, the CDR3 is TGTGCCAGCAGCTTTTATCTAGCGGGCGGCTACGAGCAGTACTTC. This sequence encodes CASSFYLAGGYEQYF. The entire variable domain, with the rest obtained from reference TRBV7-2 and TRBJ2-7, is as follows: GAGVSQSPSNKVTEKGKDVELRCDPISGHTALYWYRQSLGQGLEFLIYFQGNSAPDKSGLPSDRFSAERTGGSVSTLTIQRTQQEDSAVYLCASSFYLAGGYEQYFGPGTRLTVT.

Many counts were recorded for this clonotype. The chain combines TRBV9 with TRBJ2-1; possibly TRBD2 for D (6 bases). The germline V and J ends were trimmed by 0 bases and 8 bases, with 15 bases remaining between them. Germline loops: CDR1 SGDLS, CDR2 YYNGEE. The CDR3 is 15 residues long. The CDR3 region is CASSVAGDLGDEQFF. The CDR3 bases are TGTGCCAGCAGCGTAGCGGGAGACTTGGGCGATGAGCAGTTCTTC. The full variable domain, rest sourced from reference TRBV9 and TRBJ2-1, is DSGVTQTPKHLITATGQRVTLRCSPRSGDLSVYWYQQSLDQGLQFLIQYYNGEERAKGNILERFSAQQFPDLHSELNLSSLELGDSALYFCASSVAGDLGDEQFFGPGTRLTVL.

This clonotype was counted ten times or more. V usage is TRBV7-8 and J usage is TRBJ2-7, with 8 bases that match TRBD2. J gave up 3 bases and V 4 bases, and 8 bases lay outside the gene matches. The CDR3 consists of 15 residues. Germline V lookup: CDR1 SGHVS, CDR2 FQNEAQ. The CDR3 DNA is TGTGCCAGCAGCTCCTTCCGGGAGGGCCTCTACGAGCAGTACTTC. Amino acids: CASSSFREGLYEQYF.

Within the sample, this clonotype is large. The CDR3 loop is CASSQDGLVGYNEQFF. CDR3 bases: TGCGCCAGCAGCCAAGATGGGCTAGTGGGATACAATGAGCAGTTCTTC. V and J are TRBV4-3 and TRBJ2-1; D is undetermined. Looked up from germline, CDR1 is LGHNA and CDR2 is YSLEER. V lost 0 bases and J 4 bases, leaving 13 bases between the germline ends. The CDR3 consists of 16 residues.